The entry below describes one TCR beta chain. CDR3 length: 14 residues. CDR1 MNHNY and CDR2 SVGAGI come from the germline V gene (reference sequence). Trimming took off 10 bases at V and 2 bases at J, with 15 bases between the two ends. Profiling relied on immunoSEQ multiplex PCR, and the TCRdb table lists in-frame clones only, not all of them. The sample consists of almost 90,000 clones, about 83% of them appearing once. The entry originates in a study of control samples from healthy donors and cancer patients. The receptor comes from a woman in her thirties or forties in good health. Sample: blood. This rearrangement joins TRBV6-6 to TRBJ1-3; a weak D match, TRBD1 (6 bases). The CDR3 nucleotides read TGTGCCACCGAGGACAGTCCCCCTGGAAACACCATATATTTT. Its translation: CATEDSPPGNTIYF.